What follows is one T cell receptor beta chain and its context. This sample is drawn from a study of T cell changes during pregnancy in multiple sclerosis. The length of the CDR3 is 14 residues. CDR1 is SNHLY and CDR2 is FYNNEI in the germline V gene. Trimming cost V 7 bases and J 2 bases; bases outside gene matches: 7. The method was immunoSEQ multiplex PCR; TCRdb's version includes in-frame clones alone and lacks a portion of them. Altogether some 20,000 clones are present, approximately 90% being singletons, with the ten largest covering approximately 1.4%. This specimen consisted of CD4+ T cells from peripheral blood mononuclear cells, obtained in the first trimester of pregnancy. This TCR derives from a female donor in good health, enrolled as a control in a pregnancy study. The genes are TRBV2 and TRBJ2-7; 8 bases fit TRBD2. CDR3 sequence: CASTRLAQTYEQYF. The CDR3 coding sequence is TGTGCCAGCACTCGACTAGCGCAAACCTACGAGCAGTACTTC.